This TCR beta chain is from a study of T-cell reconstitution after alpha-beta-depleted transplantation in children. Molecular barcoding with unique molecular identifiers was used for the TCRbeta library. TCRdb recomputed calls from the PCR reads with MiXCR, one row per CDR3 protein. The data show about 610,000 distinct CDR3 sequences, 8% to 11% seen once. The clonotype was recovered from a human donor who donated a stem cell graft to a child with acute myeloid leukemia. Sample: PBMCs from the stem cell graft donor, taken from the stem cell graft.

This CDR3 reads CASSAFQGAYNEQFF. The CDR3 nucleotides are TGTGCCAGCAGCGCATTCCAGGGTGCCTACAATGAGCAGTTCTTC. The genes are TRBV6-2 or TRBV6-3 and TRBJ2-1; a possible D gene is TRBD1 (5 bases). Germline V gives CDR1 MNHEY, CDR2 SVGEGT. V lost 6 bases and J 2 bases, leaving 14 bases between the germline ends. The CDR3 sequence is 15 residues long.